These T cell receptor beta chains were read from a single sample in a study of identical twins. TCRdb ran MiXCR on the 5' RACE reads and lists one entry per CDR3 protein. The sample has hundreds of thousands of distinct CDR3 sequences; approximately 13% are singletons. Another study also made use of these data, one on yellow fever vaccine responses in identical twins.

The specimen sequenced was CD8+ T cells sorted from blood. Source of these receptors: a woman aged 18-29 years in good health. Both conserved end residues are part of each CDR3. D genes are given only for firm matches. Rows give clone size only sometimes, using once, few, many, or a class for an expanded clone.

CDR3nt | CDR3aa | v_gene | d_gene | abundance | j_gene
TGCAGTGCTAGAGATTTTCAGGGAAATCAAGCCAAAAACATTCAGTACTTC | CSARDFQGNQAKNIQYF | TRBV20-1 | - | few | TRBJ2-4
TGTGCCAGCAGCTTAGAACTAGCAAAGGGTTATGAGCAGTTCTTC | CASSLELAKGYEQFF | TRBV7-8 | - | - | TRBJ2-1
TGCGCCAGCAGCTTGGCCGGACAGGGGGTTGAGCAGTTCTTC | CASSLAGQGVEQFF | TRBV5-1 | TRBD1 | few | TRBJ2-1
TGTGCCAGCAGCCATACAGAGGGTTGGTACGAGCAGTACTTC | CASSHTEGWYEQYF | TRBV3-1 | - | many | TRBJ2-7
TGCAGTGCTATATTAGGACAGCTTAGCAATCAGCCCCAGCATTTT | CSAILGQLSNQPQHF | TRBV20-1 | - | - | TRBJ1-5
TGTGCCAGCAGCCCCCGAAAGGAGATGATTGAAGCTTTCTTT | CASSPRKEMIEAFF | TRBV14 | - | few | TRBJ1-1
TGTGCCAGCAGCTGGGGACTAGCGGAGCCCTACAATGAGCAGTTCTTC | CASSWGLAEPYNEQFF | TRBV7-3 | TRBD2 | many | TRBJ2-1
TGTGCCAGCAGACTCCTGGGACAGGGGATGTTGGAAGAGACCCAGTACTTC | CASRLLGQGMLEETQYF | TRBV27 | TRBD1 | - | TRBJ2-5
TGTGCCAGCAGCGTCTCAAGCGGGATCATCGAGCAGTTCTTC | CASSVSSGIIEQFF | TRBV9 | TRBD2 | - | TRBJ2-1
TGTGCCAGCACCCGGGGGGACCACGGGGAGCTGTTTTTT | CASTRGDHGELFF | TRBV6-1 | TRBD2 | few | TRBJ2-2